A single sample is the source of the 12 T cell receptor beta chains below, sequenced in a study of blood T cells in healthy people across ages (dated by TCRdb to the mid-2010s). The library relied on 5' RACE. The instrument given in TCRdb is Illumina HiSeq 2500. A second PCR of roughly 7 to 11 cycles was run with a J-beta primer mix and a sample-barcoded 5' primer. TCRdb passed the public sequencing reads through fastp at Q25 and MiXCR, retaining productive beta sequences. For every CDR3 protein sequence, its rows merge into one entry that carries the most common genes and DNA. Recorded for this sample are about 700,000 distinct CDR3 sequences; roughly 32% of them occurred a single time. The top ten hold just over 15% of the sample. The sequenced sample was blood. The receptors shown here come from a woman aged 80 or older in good health. Donor details come from another sample of the same person, matched by shared clones.

This chain joins TRBV30 and TRBJ1-2, with D possibly TRBD1 on 6 matching bases. Per the germline V gene, CDR1 is GTSNPN and CDR2 is SVGIG (reference sequence). There are 15 residues in the CDR3. V was cut by 2 bases and J by 8 bases, with 21 bases left in between. For the CDR3, the DNA is TGTGCCTGGAGTCAAGGGGGAGGGTTTGGAGGCGGCTACACCTTC. Translating it yields CAWSQGGGFGGGYTF.

This clonotype was recorded at least ten times. The chain links TRBV7-6 to TRBJ1-1; TRBD1 is a possible D gene (6 bases). With 5 bases removed from V and 3 bases from J, the gap between germline ends came to 13 bases. The CDR3 contains 14 residues. The germline V gene encodes CDR1 SGHVS and CDR2 FNYEAQ. CDR3 nucleotides: TGTGCCAGCAGCCTTAGTGGGGGCGACACTGAAGCTTTCTTT. Protein product: CASSLSGGDTEAFF.

As regards this clonotype: The junction differs from germline at one of its ends, possibly a read error. The CDR3 region has the DNA TGTGCCAGCAGGGATGCTGGACGGTCAAGCTCTGGGGCCGACGTCCTGACTTTC. Its translation is CASRDAGRSSSGADVLTF. This sequence joins TRBV7-3 and TRBJ2-6; possibly TRBD1 for D (5 bases). Per germline, CDR1 SGHTA and CDR2 FQGTGA. The CDR3 consists of 18 residues.

The sample holds many counts of this clonotype. At one of its ends the junction is not consistent with the germline gene, which may arise from a read error. The genes are TRBV7-3 and TRBJ2-3; the D call may be TRBD1 or TRBD2 (6 bases each). The germline gives CDR1 SGHTA, CDR2 FQGTGA. CDR3 size: 14 residues. DNA for the CDR3: TGTGCCAGCAGTTTAAGAGGGGGGACGGCTACGCAGTATTTT. Translating gives CASSLRGGTATQYF.

As concerns this clonotype: A junction end diverges from the germline sequence, so it may reflect a read error. The chain links TRBV29-1 to TRBJ1-1; no definite D call. CDR3 length: 11 residues. Germline V gene lookup returns CDR1 SQVTM and CDR2 ANQGSEA. The chain's CDR3 is CSVGQNTEAFF. CDR3 DNA: TGCAGCGTTGGGCAGAACACTGAGGCTTTCTTT.

This clonotype was detected ten times or more. The chain uses TRBV27 and TRBJ2-7, with unresolved D. Trimming pared 0 bases from V and 2 bases from J, leaving 14 bases between. Germline assignment: CDR1 MNHEY and CDR2 SMNVEV (reference sequence). The CDR3 is 16 residues long. The CDR3 DNA sequence: TGTGCCAGCAGTTTATCGATCAACAGATTCCCCTACGAGCAGTACTTC. Its protein is CASSLSINRFPYEQYF.

This clonotype was detected ten times or more. A much larger clonotype is one base distant, so this may be a read error. The chain is built from TRBV29-1 and TRBJ2-5, with D possibly being TRBD2 (5 bases). Trimming stripped 3 bases from V and 11 bases from J, with 16 bases between. CDR3 size: 12 residues. The germline V gene has CDR1 SQVTM and CDR2 ANQGSEA. As DNA, the CDR3 is TGCAGCGTTGAGATGGGGAGTAATGAGCAGTACTTC. Encoded protein: CSVEMGSNEQYF.

With regard to this clonotype: Possible read error: a much larger clone is one base away. The chain has TRBV7-9 and TRBJ1-2; D possibly corresponds to TRBD1 (5 bases). The CDR3 consists of 13 residues. CDR1 and CDR2 from the germline V gene are SEHNR and FQNEAQ (reference sequence). The V end was cut by 4 bases, the J end by 4 bases, with 10 bases between. CDR3 nucleotides: TGTGCCAGCAGCTCCGGACACGGCTATGGCTACACCTTC. It is translated as CASSSGHGYGYTF.

This clonotype was seen at least ten times. Here the CDR3 reads CASSKLNFWIGVASNQETQYF. CDR3 DNA: TGTGCCAGCAGCAAGTTAAACTTTTGGATAGGAGTAGCGAGTAACCAAGAGACCCAGTACTTC. This sequence joins TRBV28 and TRBJ2-5; possibly TRBD2 for D (5 bases). The V gene's germline CDR1 is MDHEN and CDR2 SYDVKM. This CDR3 contains 21 residues. V was cut by 6 bases and J by 0 bases, with 32 bases left in between.

The chain joins TRBV14 to TRBJ1-2; D gene unclear. V lost 3 bases and J lost 7, with 18 bases in between. The CDR3 covers 15 residues. Germline CDR1 SGHDN, CDR2 FVKESK. CDR3 sequence reads: CASSHPGSTRSGYTF. The CDR3 coding sequence is TGTGCCAGCAGCCACCCGGGATCGACCCGCTCTGGCTACACCTTC.

The V call is TRBV6-2 or TRBV6-3, the J call TRBJ1-2; 10 positions match TRBD1. The CDR3 runs 14 residues. Germline V gene lookup returns CDR1 MNHEY and CDR2 SVGEGT. J was trimmed by 4 bases and V by 5 bases; bases with no gene match: 4. In nucleotides, the CDR3 is TGTGCCAGCAGTGTGACAGGGGGCAGCTATGGCTACACCTTC. Translating gives CASSVTGGSYGYTF.

This clonotype occurred a few times. The chain has TRBV19 and TRBJ1-1; the D is unclear. Trimming stripped 2 bases from V and 11 bases from J, with 15 bases between. CDR1 and CDR2 (germline): LNHDA, SQIVND (reference sequence). The CDR3 runs 13 residues. The CDR3 region is CASSITAHPWAFF. CDR3 bases: TGTGCCAGTAGTATAACGGCTCACCCATGGGCTTTCTTT.